This T cell receptor (beta chain) was retrieved from a study of blood T cell repertoires in COVID-19. Study in general: Samples came from the United States, Italy and Spain, spanning acute and convalescent COVID-19. Sources were T cells, B-cell-depleted T cells, or PBMCs; the material itself was cDNA or gDNA.

The CDR3 is made up of 14 amino acids. Trimming left V 4 bases short and J 1 base short, with 11 bases between. Germline CDR1 SGHRS, CDR2 YFSETQ. Study processing details: Scientists estimated how many nucleated cells there were by amplifying reference gene primers. Using immunoSEQ multiplex PCR, the repertoire was profiled, and TCRdb retains in-frame clones only, with some absent. For V, J and clone size, that table is used; D and trimming come from the DNA. The sample includes 90,000 or so clones, about 83% of them seen just once. This clonotype was obtained from a man over 45 with active COVID-19. This sequence joins TRBV5-1 and TRBJ2-5; possible D gene TRBD2, 5 bases. Sample: peripheral blood. CDR3 in DNA: TGCGCCAGCAGCCAACCTCGGGGCCAAGAGACCCAGTACTTC. It is translated as CASSQPRGQETQYF. Complete variable domain (other parts from reference TRBV5-1 and TRBJ2-5): KAGVTQTPRYLIKTRGQQVTLSCSPISGHRSVSWYQQTPGQGLQFLFEYFSETQRNKGNFPGRFSGRQFSNSRSEMNVSTLELGDSALYLCASSQPRGQETQYFGPGTRLLVL.